This passage covers 2 T cell receptor beta chains from one sample sequenced in a study of cytomegalovirus exposure and HLA in healthy donors. Sequencing used immunoSEQ multiplex PCR; TCRdb keeps in-frame clones, though not all of them. In the table there are 200,000 to 300,000 clones, about 90% of which are singletons. The sequenced sample was PBMCs. The receptors were gathered from a man between 18 and 35 years old in good health and CMV-seropositive.

The V gene is TRBV18, the J gene TRBJ2-7; TRBD1 or TRBD2 may be the D gene (5 bases each). Germline CDR1 reads KGHSH; CDR2 reads LQKENI. The CDR3 is 14 residues long. The V and J ends lost 4 bases and 3 bases respectively, with 13 bases between them. The CDR3 reads CASSLGTLGYEQYF. The DNA of the CDR3 is TGTGCCAGCTCACTCGGGACCCTGGGCTACGAGCAGTACTTC.

The rearrangement uses TRBV4-1 and TRBJ2-7; 7 positions agree with TRBD1. The germline V gene has CDR1 MGHRA and CDR2 YSYEKL. The V segment lost 0 bases and the J segment 2 bases; nucleotides outside the gene matches: 7. The length of the CDR3 is 16 residues. The CDR3 nucleotides read TGCGCCAGCAGCCAAGATCTGGACAGGACGACCTACGAGCAGTACTTC. It specifies CASSQDLDRTTYEQYF.